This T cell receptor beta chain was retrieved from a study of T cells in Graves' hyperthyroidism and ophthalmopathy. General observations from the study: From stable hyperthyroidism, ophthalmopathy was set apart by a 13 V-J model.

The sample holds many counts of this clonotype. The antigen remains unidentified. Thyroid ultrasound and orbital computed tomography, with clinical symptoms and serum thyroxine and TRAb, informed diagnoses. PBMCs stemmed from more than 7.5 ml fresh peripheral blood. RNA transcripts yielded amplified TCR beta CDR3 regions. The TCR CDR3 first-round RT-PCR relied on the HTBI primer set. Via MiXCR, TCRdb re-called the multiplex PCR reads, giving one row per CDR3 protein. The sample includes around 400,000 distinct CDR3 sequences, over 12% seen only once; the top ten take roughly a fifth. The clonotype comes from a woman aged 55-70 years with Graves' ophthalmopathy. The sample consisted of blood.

This CDR3 is CASSLYGIKGTEQFF. For the CDR3, the DNA is TGTGCCAGCAGTTTATATGGGATTAAGGGGACGGAGCAGTTCTTC. V and J are TRBV28 and TRBJ2-1; the D gene could be TRBD1 or TRBD2 (5 bases each). Trimming took off 1 base at V and 10 bases at J, with 17 bases between the two ends. Germline CDR1 and CDR2: MDHEN and SYDVKM. CDR3 size: 15 residues.